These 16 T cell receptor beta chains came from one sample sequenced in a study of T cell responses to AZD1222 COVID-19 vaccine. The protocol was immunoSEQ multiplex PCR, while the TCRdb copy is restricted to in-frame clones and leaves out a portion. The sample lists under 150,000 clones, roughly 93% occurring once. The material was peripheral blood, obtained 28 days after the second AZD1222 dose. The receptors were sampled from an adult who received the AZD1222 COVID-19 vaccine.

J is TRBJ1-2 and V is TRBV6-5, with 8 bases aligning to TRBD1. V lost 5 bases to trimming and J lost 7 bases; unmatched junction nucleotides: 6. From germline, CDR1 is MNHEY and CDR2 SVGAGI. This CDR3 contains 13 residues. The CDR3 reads CASSIQGAGGYTF. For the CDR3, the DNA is TGTGCCAGCAGTATTCAGGGGGCGGGTGGCTACACCTTC.

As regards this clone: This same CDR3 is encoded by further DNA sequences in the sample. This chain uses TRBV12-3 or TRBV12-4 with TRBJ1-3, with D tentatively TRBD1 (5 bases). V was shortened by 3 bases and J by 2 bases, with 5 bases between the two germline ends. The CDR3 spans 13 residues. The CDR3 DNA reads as TGTGCCAGCAGTTTGACAGCTGGAAACACCATATATTTT. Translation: CASSLTAGNTIYF.

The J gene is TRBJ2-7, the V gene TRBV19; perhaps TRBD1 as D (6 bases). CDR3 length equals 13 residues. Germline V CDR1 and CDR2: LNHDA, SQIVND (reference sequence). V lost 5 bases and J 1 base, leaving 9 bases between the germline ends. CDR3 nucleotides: TGTGCCAGTAGTGGGCAGGGGTCCTACGAGCAGTACTTC. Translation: CASSGQGSYEQYF.

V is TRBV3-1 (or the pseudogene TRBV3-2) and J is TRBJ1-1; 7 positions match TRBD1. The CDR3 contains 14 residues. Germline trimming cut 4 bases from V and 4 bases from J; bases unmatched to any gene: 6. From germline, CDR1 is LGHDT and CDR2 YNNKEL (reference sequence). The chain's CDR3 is CASSLRQGGTEAFF. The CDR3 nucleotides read TGTGCCAGCAGCCTACGACAGGGAGGCACTGAAGCTTTCTTT.

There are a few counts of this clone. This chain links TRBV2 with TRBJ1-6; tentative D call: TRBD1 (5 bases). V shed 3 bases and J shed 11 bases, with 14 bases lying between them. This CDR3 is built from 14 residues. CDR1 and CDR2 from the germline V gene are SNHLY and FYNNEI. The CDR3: CASSERGTRTPLHF. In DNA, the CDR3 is TGTGCCAGCAGTGAGAGGGGAACGAGGACACCCCTCCACTTT.

The DNA for the CDR3 is TGTGCCAGCAGCCCGGAGTTATCCAGGTCCAACACCGGGGAGCTGTTTTTT. Translation: CASSPELSRSNTGELFF. V usage is TRBV5-8 and J usage is TRBJ2-2, with D uncertain. From germline, CDR1 is SGHTS and CDR2 YDEGEE. There are 17 residues in the CDR3. V lost 4 bases, J lost 2 bases, and 18 bases lay in between. Full variable domain (remainder filled in from reference TRBV5-8 and TRBJ2-2): EAGVTQSPTHLIKTRGQQATLRCSPISGHTSVYWYQQALGLGLQFLLWYDEGEERNRGNFPPRFSGRQFPNYSSELNVNALELEDSALYLCASSPELSRSNTGELFFGEGSRLTVL.

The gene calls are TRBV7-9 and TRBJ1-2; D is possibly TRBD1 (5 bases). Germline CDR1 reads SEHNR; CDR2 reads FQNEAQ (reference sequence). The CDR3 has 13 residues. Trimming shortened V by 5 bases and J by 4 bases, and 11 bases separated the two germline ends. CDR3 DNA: TGTGCCAGCAGCCCGGGACCGAGCTATGGCTACACCTTC. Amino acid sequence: CASSPGPSYGYTF.

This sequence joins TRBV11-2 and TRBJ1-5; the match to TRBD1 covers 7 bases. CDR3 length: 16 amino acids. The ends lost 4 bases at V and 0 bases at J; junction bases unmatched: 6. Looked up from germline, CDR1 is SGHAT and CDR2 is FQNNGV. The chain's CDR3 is CASSSAGQNSNQPQHF. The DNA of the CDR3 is TGTGCCAGCAGCTCCGCGGGACAGAATAGCAATCAGCCCCAGCATTTT.

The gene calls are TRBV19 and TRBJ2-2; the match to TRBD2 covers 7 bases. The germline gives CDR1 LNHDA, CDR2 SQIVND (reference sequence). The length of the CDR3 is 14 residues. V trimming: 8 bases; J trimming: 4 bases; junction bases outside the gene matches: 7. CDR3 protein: CASSTGLRTGELFF. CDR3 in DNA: TGTGCCAGTTCGACGGGACTACGCACCGGGGAGCTGTTTTTT.

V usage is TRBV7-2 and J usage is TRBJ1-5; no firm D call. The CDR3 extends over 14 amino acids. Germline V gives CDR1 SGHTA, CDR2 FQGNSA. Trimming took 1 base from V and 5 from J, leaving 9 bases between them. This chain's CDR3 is CASSLVRGDQPQHF. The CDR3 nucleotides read TGTGCCAGCAGCTTAGTCCGCGGAGATCAGCCCCAGCATTTT.

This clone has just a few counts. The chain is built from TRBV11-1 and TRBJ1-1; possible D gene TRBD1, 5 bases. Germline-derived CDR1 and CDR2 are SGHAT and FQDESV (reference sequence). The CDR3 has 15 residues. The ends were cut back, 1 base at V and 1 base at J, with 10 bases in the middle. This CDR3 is CASSLGGVRNTEAFF. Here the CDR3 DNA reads TGTGCCAGCAGCTTAGGGGGGGTCCGGAACACTGAAGCTTTCTTT. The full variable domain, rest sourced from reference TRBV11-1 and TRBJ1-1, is EAEVAQSPRYKITEKSQAVAFWCDPISGHATLYWYRQILGQGPELLVQFQDESVVDDSQLPKDRFSAERLKGVDSTLKIQPAELGDSAMYLCASSLGGVRNTEAFFGQGTRLTVV.

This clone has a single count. The CDR3 reads CASSGDRNTEAFF. CDR3 sequence (DNA): TGCGCCAGCAGTGGGGACAGGAACACTGAAGCTTTCTTT. V gene TRBV10-1 combines with J gene TRBJ1-1; 7 bases agree with TRBD1. The CDR3 is made up of 13 amino acids. The V gene's germline CDR1 is WNHNN and CDR2 SYGVQD (reference sequence). The V segment lost 4 bases and the J segment 1 base; nucleotides outside the gene matches: 0.

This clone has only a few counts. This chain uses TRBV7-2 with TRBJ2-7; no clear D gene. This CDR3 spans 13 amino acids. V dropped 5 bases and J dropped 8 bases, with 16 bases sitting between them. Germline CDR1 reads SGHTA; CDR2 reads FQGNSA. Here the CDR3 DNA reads TGTGCCAGCAGCCCGAGGTGGTCGGGCCAGCAGTACTTC. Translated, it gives CASSPRWSGQQYF. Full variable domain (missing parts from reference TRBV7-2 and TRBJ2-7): GAGVSQSPSNKVTEKGKDVELRCDPISGHTALYWYRQSLGQGLEFLIYFQGNSAPDKSGLPSDRFSAERTGGSVSTLTIQRTQQEDSAVYLCASSPRWSGQQYFGPGTRLTVT.

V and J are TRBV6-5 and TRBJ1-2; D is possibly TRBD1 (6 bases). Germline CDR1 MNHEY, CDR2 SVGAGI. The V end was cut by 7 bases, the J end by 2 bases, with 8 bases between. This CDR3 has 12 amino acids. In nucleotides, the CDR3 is TGTGCCAGCAAAGGGACAAACTATGGCTACACCTTC. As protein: CASKGTNYGYTF.

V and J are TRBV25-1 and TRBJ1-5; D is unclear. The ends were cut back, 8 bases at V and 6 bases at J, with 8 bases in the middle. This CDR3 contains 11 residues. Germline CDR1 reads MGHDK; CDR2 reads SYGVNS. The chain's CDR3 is CASGTIQPQHF. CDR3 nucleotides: TGTGCCAGCGGAACGATTCAGCCCCAGCATTTT. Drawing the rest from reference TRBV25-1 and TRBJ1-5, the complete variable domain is EADIYQTPRYLVIGTGKKITLECSQTMGHDKMYWYQQDPGMELHLIHYSYGVNSTEKGDLSSESTVSRIRTEHFPLTLESARPSHTSQYLCASGTIQPQHFGDGTRLSIL.

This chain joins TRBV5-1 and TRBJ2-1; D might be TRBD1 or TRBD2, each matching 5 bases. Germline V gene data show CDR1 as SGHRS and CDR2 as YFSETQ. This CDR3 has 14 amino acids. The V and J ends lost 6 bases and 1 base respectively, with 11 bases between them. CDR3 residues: CASTRDRSYNEQFF. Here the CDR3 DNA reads TGCGCCAGCACAAGGGACCGTTCCTACAATGAGCAGTTCTTC.